Below are 9 T cell receptor beta chains sequenced from a single sample in a study of T cells in Graves' hyperthyroidism and ophthalmopathy. There were TCR beta CDR3 regions amplified from RNA transcripts. The HTBI primer set served for first-round RT-PCR of the TCR CDR3. TCRdb analysed the multiplex PCR reads with MiXCR anew, one entry per CDR3 protein. The sample holds 380,000 or so distinct CDR3 sequences, about 18% seen once. Material: blood. The receptor set was obtained from a woman aged 18 to 35 with Graves' hyperthyroidism.

V is TRBV15 and J is TRBJ2-5, with D maybe TRBD1 (6 bases). This CDR3 is 15 amino acids long. V was clipped by 7 bases and J by 1 base, with 16 bases between them. The germline V gene encodes CDR1 LNHNV and CDR2 YYDKDF (reference sequence). The chain's CDR3 is CATISWQTGQETQYF. DNA for the CDR3: TGTGCCACCATCAGCTGGCAGACAGGCCAAGAGACCCAGTACTTC.

This chain uses TRBV5-1 with TRBJ2-5; perhaps TRBD2 as D (5 bases). Looked up from germline, CDR1 is SGHRS and CDR2 is YFSETQ. The V gene lost 0 bases and the J gene lost 1 base, with 10 bases spanning the gap. This CDR3 region has 15 residues. Here the CDR3 reads CASSLVHGGQETQYF. The CDR3 DNA is TGCGCCAGCAGCTTGGTACACGGAGGCCAAGAGACCCAGTACTTC.

This clonotype was observed at least ten times. The V gene is TRBV6-1, the J gene TRBJ2-7; D tentatively reads TRBD1 or TRBD2 (5 bases each). The ends were cut back, 0 bases at V and 7 bases at J, with 13 bases in the middle. Germline CDR1 MNHNS, CDR2 SASEGT. This CDR3 contains 14 residues. The CDR3 spells CASSEARAGVEQYF. CDR3 nucleotides: TGTGCCAGCAGTGAAGCCAGGGCGGGCGTAGAGCAGTACTTC.

Ten or more counts support this clonotype. This chain connects TRBV29-1 to TRBJ2-5; TRBD2 aligns across 11 bases. Germline-derived CDR1 and CDR2 are SQVTM and ANQGSEA. The CDR3 is 13 residues long. The CDR3 reads CSSGTSGQETQYF. CDR3 nucleotides: TGCTCCTCCGGGACTAGCGGCCAAGAGACCCAGTACTTC.

This clonotype was observed many times. V is TRBV7-3 and J is TRBJ2-7, with 7 bases identical to TRBD1. The V gene end was trimmed by 5 bases and the J gene end by 7 bases; junction bases not matched to a gene: 8. CDR1 and CDR2 from the germline V gene are SGHTA and FQGTGA. This CDR3 is 13 amino acids long. CDR3 residues: CASSTYRGEEQYF. CDR3 DNA sequence: TGTGCCAGCAGCACCTACAGGGGCGAAGAGCAGTACTTC. The full variable domain, completed using reference TRBV7-3 and TRBJ2-7, is GAGVSQTPSNKVTEKGKYVELRCDPISGHTALYWYRQSLGQGPEFLIYFQGTGAADDSGLPNDRFFAVRPEGSVSTLKIQRTERGDSAVYLCASSTYRGEEQYFGPGTRLTVT.

The V call is TRBV7-3, the J call TRBJ2-4; 16 nucleotides align to TRBD2. The CDR3 is made up of 20 amino acids. The germline V gene has CDR1 SGHTA and CDR2 FQGTGA. After removal of 4 bases from V and 1 base from J, the junction contained 10 bases not matched to a gene. The CDR3 spells CASSYPTGLAGGQAKNIQYF. The DNA of the CDR3 is TGTGCCAGCAGCTACCCCACGGGACTAGCGGGGGGGCAGGCCAAAAACATTCAGTACTTC.

In its sample, this clonotype was seen a few times. V is TRBV24-1 and J is TRBJ2-2; a weak D match, TRBD1 (5 bases). V gave up 2 bases and J gave up 2 bases, with 17 bases separating them. The CDR3 covers 18 residues. The germline V gene encodes CDR1 KGHDR and CDR2 SFDVKD. The CDR3 coding sequence is TGTGCCACCAGTGATTCTGGAGAAAGGACAAAAAACACCGGGGAGCTGTTTTTT. This encodes CATSDSGERTKNTGELFF.

The CDR3 DNA reads as TGCAGTCCAACCGGGACAGGGTGTGGCTACACCTTC. It encodes CSPTGTGCGYTF. This chain uses TRBV20-1 with TRBJ1-2; 9 positions match TRBD1. Looked up from germline, CDR1 is DFQATT and CDR2 is SNEGSKA (reference sequence). CDR3 length equals 12 residues. V was clipped by 8 bases and J by 7 bases; unmatched bases: 8.

The gene calls are TRBV7-6 and TRBJ1-6; D is unresolved. V lost 5 bases to trimming and J lost 3 bases, with 17 bases between them. In germline, CDR1 is SGHVS, CDR2 FNYEAQ. The CDR3 spans 17 residues. The CDR3, as DNA: TGTGCCAGCAGCCCCCAGTCGGGCCGATACTATAATTCACCCCTCCACTTT. Encoded protein: CASSPQSGRYYNSPLHF.